The text below deals with one TCR beta chain. Its antigen is currently unknown. Researchers prepared the TCRbeta library using unique molecular identifiers, the study reports. TCRdb re-derived calls from the PCR reads in MiXCR, one entry per CDR3 protein. The repertoire holds some 76,000 distinct CDR3 sequences, with approximately 11% as singletons. The CDR3 loop spans 15 amino acids. Trimming at V came to 6 bases and at J to 5 bases, leaving 8 bases not matched to a gene. Germline-derived CDR1 and CDR2 are MNHNS and SASEGT. The sample belongs to a study of T-cell reconstitution after alpha-beta-depleted transplantation in children. Overall study findings and caveats: The origin of high day-60 TCRbeta diversity in some patients lay in surviving recipient T cells and thymic progenitors. As was reported, about two months after transplant, alpha-beta T cells came from several hundred expanded graft clones.

V is TRBV6-1 and J is TRBJ2-3; 10 bases are shared with TRBD2. The sequence was collected from a boy younger than 18 with acute myeloid leukemia, due to receive a stem cell transplant. Source: PBMCs, taken before TCRalphabeta/CD19-depleted stem cell transplant. DNA of the CDR3: TGTGCCAGCAGACCGGGACTAGCGAGAGTAGATACGCAGTATTTT. It translates to CASRPGLARVDTQYF.